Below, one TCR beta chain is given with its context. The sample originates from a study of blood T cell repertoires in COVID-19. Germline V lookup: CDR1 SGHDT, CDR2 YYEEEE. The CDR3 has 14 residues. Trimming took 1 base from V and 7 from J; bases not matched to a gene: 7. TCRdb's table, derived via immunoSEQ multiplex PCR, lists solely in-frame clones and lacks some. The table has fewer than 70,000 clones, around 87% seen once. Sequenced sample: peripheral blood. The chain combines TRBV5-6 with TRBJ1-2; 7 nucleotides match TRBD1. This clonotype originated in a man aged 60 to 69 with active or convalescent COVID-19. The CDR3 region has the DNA TGTGCCAGCAGCTTGAACAGGGGTTACTCTGGCTACACCTTC. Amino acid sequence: CASSLNRGYSGYTF.